This TCR beta chain comes out of a study of graft-versus-host responses after intestinal transplantation. For the study at large: Multivisceral, liver-intestinal, or isolated intestinal transplants were given to recipients.

A note on this clone: Antigen unknown.

V lost 0 bases and J lost 10, with 10 bases in between. Germline CDR1 MNHEY, CDR2 SMNVEV (reference sequence). CDR3 size: 13 residues. Study-wide results and caveats: Early post-transplant HvG declines were associated with peak circulating GvH clone levels. The presence of high graft-versus-host to host-versus-graft clonal ratios in allografts characterized patients with graft-donor T cell macrochimerism. Recipient marrow contained GvH clones, some of which appeared first in ileum or blood.

Profiled with immunoSEQ multiplex PCR; TCRdb holds only in-frame clones, not every one. This sample has about 93,000 clones, with around 84% found just once. The source is a human donor who received an intestinal transplant. J is TRBJ2-1 and V is TRBV27; weak D call: TRBD2 (6 bases). Sequencing used unstimulated CD4+ T cells sorted from spleen or lymph node cells, obtained before intestinal transplant. CDR3 coding DNA: TGTGCCAGCAGTTTATCGATCCTAGCGGAGCAGTTCTTC. Translated, it gives CASSLSILAEQFF.